The present T cell receptor (beta chain) was sequenced within a study of cytomegalovirus exposure and HLA in healthy donors. Primers: 60 Vbeta forward and 13 Jbeta reverse. Assay used: immunoSEQ multiplex PCR; TCRdb lists only in-frame clones, some missing. The sample records approximately 290,000 clones, 80% being singletons. V lost 3 bases and J lost 3; bases outside the gene matches: 21. This CDR3 has 20 amino acids. The V gene's germline CDR1 is MNHNS and CDR2 SASEGT. Source material: PBMCs. The TCR comes from a girl aged 2 to 9 in good health and CMV-seronegative. The chain combines TRBV6-1 with TRBJ1-1; 8 nucleotides align to TRBD1. The CDR3 DNA is TGTGCCAGCAGTGATTCGGTTGTCGTTGACAGGGGTTTTTTGGACACTGAAGCTTTCTTT. This codes for CASSDSVVVDRGFLDTEAFF.